Listed below are T cell receptor beta chains from one sample, sequenced in a study of yellow fever vaccine responses in identical twins. Each CDR3 protein gets one entry after TCRdb re-called the RT-PCR reads with MiXCR. Of fewer than 1,500 distinct CDR3 sequences in the sample, around 77% were seen once. Source: T cells from blood (PBMCs), unsorted or a sorted subset (not recorded which), taken before or after yellow fever vaccination (not recorded which). These receptors were obtained from a female donor who received the yellow fever vaccine. CDR3s include the opening cysteine and the closing phenylalanine or tryptophan. D genes are given only for firm matches. Size values are once, few and many counts, or a class for expanded clones, and some rows have none.

j_call clone_size v_call d_call cdr3_nt cdr3_aa
TRBJ1-1 . TRBV23-1 TRBD1 TGCGCCAAGACTCACAGGGGCCTTGAAGCTTTCTTT CAKTHRGLEAFF
TRBJ1-1 . TRBV6-5 TRBD1 TGTGCCAGCAGTTCCAATGCCCGGACAGGTACTGGCACTGAAGCTTTCTTT CASSSNARTGTGTEAFF
TRBJ1-6 . TRBV4-2 . TGTGCCAGCAGGATAACAGGGAGCTCCTATAATTCACCCCTCCACTTT CASRITGSSYNSPLHF
TRBJ2-1 . TRBV11-1 . TGTGCCAGCAGCTTGGGCTTTAGCGTTCAGAGCTCCTACAATGAGCAGTTCTTC CASSLGFSVQSSYNEQFF
TRBJ2-1 large TRBV4-3 TRBD2 TGCGCCAGCAGCCAGGATAGCGGGAGCTCCTACAATGAGCAGTTCTTC CASSQDSGSSYNEQFF
TRBJ1-1 few TRBV10-3 TRBD1 TGTGCCATCAGGATGACAGGGGGCTCACACAACACTGAAGCTTTCTTT CAIRMTGGSHNTEAFF
TRBJ2-3 . TRBV10-1 TRBD2 TGCGCCAGCACGCGACTAGCGGGAGGGGGAGATACGCAGTATTTT CASTRLAGGGDTQYF
TRBJ2-1 . TRBV11-3 TRBD2 TGTGCCAGCAGCTCCGGGGGGGCGCCCTACAATGAGCAGTTCTTC CASSSGGAPYNEQFF
TRBJ1-4 . TRBV11-1 . TGTGCCAGCAGCTTAATCGGGGGGACTGGGGAAAAACTGTTTTTT CASSLIGGTGEKLFF
TRBJ2-7 . TRBV4-1 . TGCGCCAGCAGTTACCGGGACCCAAGCTACGAGCAGTACTTC CASSYRDPSYEQYF
TRBJ2-1 few TRBV4-1 . TGCGCCAGCAGCCATTGGTGGGGCAATGAGCAGTTCTTC CASSHWWGNEQFF
TRBJ1-6 few TRBV10-1 . TGCGCCAGCAGTGAGTCGACAGAGGGATCACCCCTCCACTTT CASSESTEGSPLHF
TRBJ2-5 . TRBV11-1 TRBD2 TGTGCCAGCAGCTTAGGGACTAGCGGCCCGGAGACCCAGTACTTC CASSLGTSGPETQYF
TRBJ1-1 . TRBV11-1 . TGTGCCAGCAGCTATATGAACACTGAAGCTTTCTTT CASSYMNTEAFF
TRBJ2-3 . TRBV11-1 . TGTGCCAGCAGCCCCTTCAGTGGAGGTTCCACAGATACGCAGTATTTT CASSPFSGGSTDTQYF
TRBJ1-4 . TRBV10-1 . TGCGCCAGCAGTGAGTTGGCAGAAAATGAAAAACTGTTTTTT CASSELAENEKLFF
TRBJ1-6 . TRBV6-5 . TGTGCCAGCAGTTACTCGAGGGGAAGCTCCTATAATTCACCCCTCCACTTT CASSYSRGSSYNSPLHF
TRBJ1-2 . TRBV6-5 TRBD1 TGTGCCAGCAGTTACTCGAGACAGGGGGCCTACTCTAACTATGGCTACACCTTC CASSYSRQGAYSNYGYTF
TRBJ1-5 . TRBV12-3/TRBV12-4 . TGTGCCAGCAGTTCTCCCCACGTGTACAATCAGCCCCAGCATTTT CASSSPHVYNQPQHF
TRBJ2-2 . TRBV7-6 TRBD2 TGTGCCAGCAGCACTAGTCCCCTAGCGGGGGTAGGAGAGCTGTTTTTT CASSTSPLAGVGELFF
TRBJ2-7 . TRBV30 . TGTGCCTGGAGTGTAACCGGTGCGGGCGAGCAGTACTTC CAWSVTGAGEQYF
TRBJ2-3 . TRBV4-3 TRBD2 TGCGCCAGCAGCCAAGCGGGACTAGCGACCCAATACACAGATACGCAGTATTTT CASSQAGLATQYTDTQYF
TRBJ1-6 . TRBV4-3 . TGCGCCAGCAGCCAAGTTTCAGACCTTAATTCACCCCTCCACTTT CASSQVSDLNSPLHF
TRBJ1-4 . TRBV5-1 TRBD1 TGCGCCACAGATTTAACAGGGGATCCCGCAACTAATGAAAAACTGTTTTTT CATDLTGDPATNEKLFF
TRBJ1-2 once TRBV15 . TGTGCCACCAGCAGAAGTTTTGACTCGAACTATGGCTACACCTTC CATSRSFDSNYGYTF
TRBJ2-1 . TRBV4-1 TRBD1 TGCGCCAGCAGCCAAGCAGGGACAGGGGGGAATGAGCAGTTCTTC CASSQAGTGGNEQFF
TRBJ2-5 once TRBV13 . TGTGCCAGCAGGCCGACGATGGGGGGAGAGACCCAGTACTTC CASRPTMGGETQYF
TRBJ2-2 . TRBV13 TRBD1 TGTGCCAGCATCACAGGGGTACGAGACACCGGGGAGCTGTTTTTT CASITGVRDTGELFF
TRBJ2-7 . TRBV11-1 . TGTGCCAGCAGCCAGAGGAACGAGCAGTACTTC CASSQRNEQYF
TRBJ1-4 . TRBV11-2 TRBD1 TGTGCCAGCAGCTGGGACAGGCGGAATGAAAAACTGTTTTTT CASSWDRRNEKLFF
TRBJ2-2 . TRBV10-2 . TGCGCCAGCAGGGCGGGTCCCACCGGGGAGCTGTTTTTT CASRAGPTGELFF
TRBJ1-1 . TRBV6-5 . TGTGCCAGCAGTTTCCCCAACACCATGAACACTGAAGCTTTCTTT CASSFPNTMNTEAFF
TRBJ1-5 . TRBV3-1 . TGTGCCAGCCCCAGGGGAGGGATCGGCAATCAGCCCCAGCATTTT CASPRGGIGNQPQHF
TRBJ2-7 . TRBV27 . TGTGCCAGCAGTTTATCGTTTTTCAGCTACGAGCAGTACTTC CASSLSFFSYEQYF
TRBJ2-1 . TRBV2 TRBD1 TGTGCCAGCATCGGACAGGCGGCGGACAATGAGCAGTTCTTC CASIGQAADNEQFF
TRBJ1-5 . TRBV11-1 . TGTGCCAGCAGCCCCTCAGACAACTACAATCAGCCCCAGCATTTT CASSPSDNYNQPQHF
TRBJ1-2 few TRBV10-1 . TGCGCCTATAAAGCAGTCCGGGACAAAAGGGAGCGGACCTTC CAYKAVRDKRERTF
TRBJ1-3 . TRBV6-8 TRBD1 TGTGCCAGCAGTTACGACAGGGCTGGAAACACCATATATTTT CASSYDRAGNTIYF
TRBJ2-1 . TRBV4-2 . TGTGCCAGCAGCCAAGGAGACCCCTCCTACAATGAGCAGTTCTTC CASSQGDPSYNEQFF
TRBJ2-7 . TRBV6-2/TRBV6-3 TRBD2 TGTGCCAGCAGCTACTCGGCTAGCGGGAGTGCGTACGAGCAGTACTTC CASSYSASGSAYEQYF
TRBJ2-5 . TRBV5-1 TRBD2 TGCGCCAGCAGCCTCCCTACTAGCGGGGGCCTCAAGAGAACCCAGTACTTC CASSLPTSGGLKRTQYF
TRBJ1-6 few TRBV10-3 . TGTGCCATCAGTGCCCAGGGCAGGGCAAATTCACCCCTCCACTTT CAISAQGRANSPLHF
TRBJ1-1 large TRBV10-3 TRBD1 TGTGCCATCACCCCGACAGGGGGGAACACTGAAGCTTTCTTT CAITPTGGNTEAFF
TRBJ2-5 . TRBV6-1 . TGTGCCAGCAGCCTGGATTCTGATTTAAAAGAGACCCAGTACTTC CASSLDSDLKETQYF
TRBJ1-1 . TRBV4-1 . TGCGCCAGCAGCGCCCACAGGGAGAACACTGAAGCTTTCTTT CASSAHRENTEAFF
TRBJ1-2 . TRBV3-1 . TGTGCCAGCAGCCAAGGACGGGTGAGGGGTTTTGGCTACACCTTC CASSQGRVRGFGYTF
TRBJ2-2 . TRBV11-1 . TGTGCCAGCAGCTTAGTCGGGACTTACACCGGGGAGCTGTTTTTT CASSLVGTYTGELFF
TRBJ1-1 . TRBV13 . TGTGCCAAGCTCCCATCGTTGAACACTGAAGCTTTCTTT CAKLPSLNTEAFF
TRBJ1-6 once TRBV4-1 . TGCGCCAGCAGCCTCAGGGATGGCGGAGACACACCCCTCCACTTT CASSLRDGGDTPLHF
TRBJ1-5 . TRBV7-1 . TGTGCCAGCAGCTTGCAGGGTTCTAGCAATCAGCCCCAGCATTTT CASSLQGSSNQPQHF
TRBJ1-5 once TRBV5-6 . TGTGCCAGCAGCTTCGCCCCGGATCAGCCCCAGCATTTT CASSFAPDQPQHF